The 20 T cell receptor beta chains in this list originate from one sample, sequenced in a study of T cell changes during pregnancy in multiple sclerosis. The method was immunoSEQ multiplex PCR; TCRdb's version includes in-frame clones alone and lacks a portion of them. Here the sample spans fewer than 50,000 clones, roughly nine tenths being singletons. Source: CD4+ T cells from peripheral blood mononuclear cells, taken in the second trimester of pregnancy. The receptor set was obtained from a female donor in good health, enrolled as a control in a pregnancy study.

V is TRBV4-3 and J is TRBJ1-1, with 8 bases that match TRBD1. From germline, CDR1 is LGHNA and CDR2 YSLEER. V lost 6 bases, J lost 2 bases, and 5 bases stayed unmatched. The CDR3 sequence is 14 residues long. CDR3 nucleotides: TGCGCCAGCAGTAGGGGACAGGCCAACACTGAAGCTTTCTTT. It translates to CASSRGQANTEAFF.

V is TRBV7-8 and J is TRBJ1-1, with 7 bases aligning to TRBD1. The J segment lost 6 bases and the V segment lost 3 bases, leaving 10 bases of the junction unmatched. Germline loops: CDR1 SGHVS, CDR2 FQNEAQ. There are 15 residues in the CDR3. CDR3 coding DNA: TGTGCCAGCAGCTTCGAGACAGGGTCAAATGCTGAAGCTTTCTTT. This translates into CASSFETGSNAEAFF.

The chain couples TRBV18 to TRBJ1-2; the D gene is possibly TRBD1 (6 bases). The germline gives CDR1 KGHSH, CDR2 LQKENI. The germline V and J ends were trimmed by 3 bases and 4 bases, with 12 bases remaining between them. The CDR3 spans 14 residues. The CDR3 region is CASSPDGQLYGYTF. Here the CDR3 DNA reads TGTGCCAGCTCACCCGACGGACAGCTCTATGGCTACACCTTC.

The chain carries TRBV11-3 and TRBJ1-2; TRBD1 agrees at 10 bases. Germline V gene sequence: CDR1 SGHNT, CDR2 YENEEA. The CDR3 sequence is 18 residues long. J was trimmed by 4 bases and V by 5 bases; bases with no gene match: 16. The CDR3 sequence is CASSPVFDRGQGIYGYTF. The CDR3 region has the DNA TGTGCCAGCAGCCCCGTGTTCGACAGGGGGCAGGGTATCTATGGCTACACCTTC.

The rearrangement joins TRBV11-1 to TRBJ2-2, with a possible D match to TRBD2 (7 bases). CDR3 length: 16 amino acids. V was pared by 2 bases and J by 2 bases, with 12 bases between. Germline V CDR1 and CDR2: SGHAT, FQDESV (reference sequence). The CDR3 here is CASSLRRGPNTGELFF. In DNA, the CDR3 is TGTGCCAGCAGCTTAAGGCGGGGGCCTAACACCGGGGAGCTGTTTTTT.

The chain has TRBV5-1 and TRBJ1-2; TRBD1 matches at 8 bases. There are 14 residues in the CDR3. The V gene end was trimmed by 4 bases and the J gene end by 0 bases; junction bases not matched to a gene: 2. Germline V CDR1 and CDR2: SGHRS, YFSETQ. CDR3 sequence (DNA): TGCGCCAGCAGCCCGACAGGGGCTAACTATGGCTACACCTTC. Translation: CASSPTGANYGYTF. Together with reference TRBV5-1 and TRBJ1-2, the CDR3 gives the full variable domain: KAGVTQTPRYLIKTRGQQVTLSCSPISGHRSVSWYQQTPGQGLQFLFEYFSETQRNKGNFPGRFSGRQFSNSRSEMNVSTLELGDSALYLCASSPTGANYGYTFGSGTRLTVV.

This clone was detected once. The V and J genes are TRBV18 and TRBJ2-2; a possible D gene is TRBD2 (6 bases). V gave up 5 bases and J gave up 0 bases, with 16 bases separating them. The germline V gene has CDR1 KGHSH and CDR2 LQKENI. The CDR3 covers 17 residues. This CDR3 reads CASSSLSGPSNTGELFF. In DNA form, the CDR3 reads TGTGCCAGCTCATCCCTTAGCGGACCGTCGAACACCGGGGAGCTGTTTTTT.

The chain links TRBV5-1 to TRBJ1-3, with no clear D. CDR3 length equals 14 residues. Trimming removed 0 bases at V and 2 bases at J, with 6 bases between. CDR1 and CDR2 from the germline V gene are SGHRS and YFSETQ. This chain's CDR3 is CASSLGGTGNTIYF. The DNA for the CDR3 is TGCGCCAGCAGCTTGGGAGGGACTGGAAACACCATATATTTT.

The chain employs TRBV19 and TRBJ1-6; 9 bases are shared with TRBD1. The CDR3 length is 13 residues. Trimming cost V 5 bases and J 10 bases; bases outside gene matches: 3. CDR1 is LNHDA and CDR2 is SQIVND in the germline V gene (reference sequence). CDR3 residues: CASSRTGDSPLHF. The CDR3 DNA is TGTGCCAGTAGTCGGACAGGGGACTCACCCCTCCACTTT.

V is TRBV10-3 and J is TRBJ2-3, with D possibly TRBD1 on 5 matching bases. V was pared by 10 bases and J by 8 bases, with 16 bases between. This CDR3 has 12 amino acids. Germline V lookup: CDR1 ENHRY, CDR2 SYGVKD. The CDR3 DNA reads TGTGCCACCTCCGACCCAAGGGGTACGCAGTATTTT. It specifies CATSDPRGTQYF.

The genes are TRBV7-2 and TRBJ2-7, with TRBD1 identical over 9 bases. This CDR3 spans 14 amino acids. Per germline, CDR1 SGHTA and CDR2 FQGNSA. After removal of 8 bases from V and 1 base from J, the junction contained 6 bases not matched to a gene. CDR3 sequence: CASLRDRASYEQYF. For the CDR3, the DNA is TGTGCCAGCTTGCGGGACAGGGCGTCCTACGAGCAGTACTTC.

The chain has TRBV7-8 and TRBJ1-5; 7 positions match TRBD1. The V gene end was trimmed by 5 bases and the J gene end by 9 bases; junction bases not matched to a gene: 13. This CDR3 has 15 residues. Germline CDR1 and CDR2: SGHVS and FQNEAQ. CDR3 in amino acids: CASSHRDRRMRPQHF. The CDR3, as DNA: TGTGCCAGCAGCCACCGGGACAGACGTATGAGGCCCCAGCATTTT.

The rearrangement links TRBV18 to TRBJ2-7, with D possibly being TRBD2 (5 bases). The CDR3 spans 15 residues. V lost 3 bases to trimming and J lost 6 bases, with 18 bases between them. Germline V gives CDR1 KGHSH, CDR2 LQKENI. The CDR3 spells CASSPSPETGSEQYF. In DNA form, the CDR3 reads TGTGCCAGCTCACCCAGCCCCGAGACGGGGTCCGAGCAGTACTTC.

This chain joins TRBV4-3 and TRBJ2-3, with 10 bases that match TRBD1. The CDR3 contains 16 residues. Germline loops: CDR1 LGHNA, CDR2 YSLEER. V shed 1 base and J 6 bases; nucleotides not matched to a gene: 7. The CDR3 here is CASSQGTGGVRDTQYF. CDR3 in DNA: TGCGCCAGCAGCCAAGGGACAGGGGGAGTCAGGGATACGCAGTATTTT.

This clone was counted between two and nine times. This specimen includes other DNA sequences encoding the same CDR3. This sequence joins TRBV19 and TRBJ1-5, with a tentative D call TRBD1 (5 bases). The CDR3 is made up of 12 amino acids. V gave up 6 bases and J gave up 4 bases, with 7 bases separating them. The germline V gene encodes CDR1 LNHDA and CDR2 SQIVND (reference sequence). The CDR3 nucleotides are TGTGCCAGTAGGCAGGGAAATCAGCCCCAGCATTTT. Its protein is CASRQGNQPQHF.

V gene TRBV7-9 combines with J gene TRBJ2-4; D may be TRBD2 (5 bases). The CDR3 is made up of 15 amino acids. Germline CDR1 is SEHNR and CDR2 is FQNEAQ (reference sequence). V lost 4 bases to trimming and J lost 9 bases, with 19 bases between them. CDR3 sequence: CASSWENYQAGIQYF. The CDR3 nucleotides read TGTGCCAGCAGCTGGGAAAACTATCAGGCGGGCATTCAGTACTTC.

The CDR3 is CSAVTGGNNEKLFF. The CDR3 region has the DNA TGCAGCGCCGTGACAGGGGGGAATAATGAAAAACTGTTTTTT. J is TRBJ1-4 and V is TRBV29-1; TRBD1 agrees at 9 bases. This CDR3 comprises 14 residues. V was clipped by 7 bases and J by 4 bases; unmatched bases: 7. Germline CDR1 reads SQVTM; CDR2 reads ANQGSEA.

The chain recombines TRBV2 with TRBJ1-4; D perhaps matches TRBD1 (6 bases). V was shortened by 2 bases and J by 7 bases, with 11 bases between the two germline ends. In germline, CDR1 is SNHLY, CDR2 FYNNEI. This CDR3 has 14 residues. For the CDR3, the DNA is TGTGCCAGCAGTGAACTTCAAGGGGGTGAAAAACTGTTTTTT. Translation: CASSELQGGEKLFF.

The rearrangement links TRBV30 to TRBJ1-4; D possibly corresponds to TRBD1 (6 bases). Per the germline V gene, CDR1 is GTSNPN and CDR2 is SVGIG (reference sequence). V was pared by 5 bases and J by 3 bases, with 10 bases between. CDR3 length: 13 amino acids. DNA for the CDR3: TGTGCCTGGCAGGACAGAGCTAATGAAAAACTGTTTTTT. It yields the protein CAWQDRANEKLFF.

The J gene is TRBJ2-3, the V gene TRBV7-2, with 10 bases lining up with TRBD2. Germline V CDR1 and CDR2: SGHTA, FQGNSA. This CDR3 comprises 16 residues. V shed 3 bases and J 5 bases; nucleotides not matched to a gene: 8. Here the CDR3 DNA reads TGTGCCAGCAGCTTGCGGGCTAGCGGGGGTATAGATACGCAGTATTTT. Amino acids: CASSLRASGGIDTQYF.